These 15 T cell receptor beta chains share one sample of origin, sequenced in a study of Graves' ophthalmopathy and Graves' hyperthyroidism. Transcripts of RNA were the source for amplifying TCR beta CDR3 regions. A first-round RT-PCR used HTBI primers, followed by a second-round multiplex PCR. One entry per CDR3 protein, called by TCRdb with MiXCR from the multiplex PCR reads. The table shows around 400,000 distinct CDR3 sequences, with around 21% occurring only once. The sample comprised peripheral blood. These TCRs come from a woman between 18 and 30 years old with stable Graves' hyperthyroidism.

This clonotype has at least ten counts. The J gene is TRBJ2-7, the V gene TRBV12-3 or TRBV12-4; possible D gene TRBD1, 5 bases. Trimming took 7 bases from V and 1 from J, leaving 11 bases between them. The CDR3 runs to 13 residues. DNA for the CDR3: TGTGCCAGCACCGATCGACAGTCCTACGAGCAGTACTTC. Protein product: CASTDRQSYEQYF.

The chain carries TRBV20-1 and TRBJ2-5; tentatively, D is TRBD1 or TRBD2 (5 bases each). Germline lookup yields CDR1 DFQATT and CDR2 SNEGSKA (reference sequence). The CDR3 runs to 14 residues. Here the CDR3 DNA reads TGCAGCGCCCCGGGACGCAGCGACCAAGAGACCCAGTACTTC. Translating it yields CSAPGRSDQETQYF.

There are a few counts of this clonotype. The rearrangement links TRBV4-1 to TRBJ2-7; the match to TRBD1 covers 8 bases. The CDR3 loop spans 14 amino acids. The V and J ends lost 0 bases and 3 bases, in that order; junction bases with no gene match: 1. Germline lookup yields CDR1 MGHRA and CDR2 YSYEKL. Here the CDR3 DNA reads TGCGCCAGCAGCCAAGAACAGGGGGTCTACGAGCAGTACTTC. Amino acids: CASSQEQGVYEQYF.

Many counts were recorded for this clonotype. CDR3 DNA sequence: TGTGCCAGCAGTCTAAGGGACCGGGCCGTCTACACCTTC. It encodes CASSLRDRAVYTF. This chain uses TRBV27 with TRBJ1-2, with TRBD1 as a possible D gene (5 bases). CDR1 is MNHEY and CDR2 is SMNVEV in the germline V gene (reference sequence). The ends were cut back, 5 bases at V and 10 bases at J, with 17 bases in the middle. CDR3 length equals 13 residues.

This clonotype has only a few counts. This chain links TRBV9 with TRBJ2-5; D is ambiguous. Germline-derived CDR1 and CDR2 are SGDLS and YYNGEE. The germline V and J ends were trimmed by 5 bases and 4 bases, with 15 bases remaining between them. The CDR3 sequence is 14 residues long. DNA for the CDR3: TGTGCCAGCAGTGGCGGCCAGTTCGCAGAGACCCAGTACTTC. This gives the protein CASSGGQFAETQYF.

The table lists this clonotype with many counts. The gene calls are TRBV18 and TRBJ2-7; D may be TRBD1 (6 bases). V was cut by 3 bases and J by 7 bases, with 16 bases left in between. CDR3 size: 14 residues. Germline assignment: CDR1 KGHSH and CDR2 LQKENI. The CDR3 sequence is CASSPARGGREQYF. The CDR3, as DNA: TGTGCCAGCTCACCGGCCAGGGGCGGACGGGAGCAGTACTTC.

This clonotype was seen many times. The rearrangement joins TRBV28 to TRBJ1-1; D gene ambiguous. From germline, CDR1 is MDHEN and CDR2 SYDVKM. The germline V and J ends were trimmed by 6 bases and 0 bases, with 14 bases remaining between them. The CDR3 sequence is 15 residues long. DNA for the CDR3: TGTGCCAGCAGCAGGATCCCAGGCCTGAACACTGAAGCTTTCTTT. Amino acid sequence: CASSRIPGLNTEAFF.

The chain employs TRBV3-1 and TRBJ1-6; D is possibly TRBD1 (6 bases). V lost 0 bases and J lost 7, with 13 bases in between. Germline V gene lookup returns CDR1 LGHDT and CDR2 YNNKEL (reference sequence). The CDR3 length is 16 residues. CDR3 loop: CASSQEKGGKNSPLHF. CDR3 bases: TGTGCCAGCAGCCAAGAAAAAGGGGGGAAAAATTCACCCCTCCACTTT.

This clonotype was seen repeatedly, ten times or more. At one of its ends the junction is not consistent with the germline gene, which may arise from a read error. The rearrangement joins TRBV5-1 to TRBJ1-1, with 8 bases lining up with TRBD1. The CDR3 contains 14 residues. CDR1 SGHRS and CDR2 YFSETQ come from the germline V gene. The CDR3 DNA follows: TGCGCCAGCACCTTGGTGGGACAGGACACTGAAGCTTTCTTT. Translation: CASTLVGQDTEAFF.

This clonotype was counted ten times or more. The CDR3 protein is CSVRDLNTEAFF. The CDR3 DNA sequence: TGCAGCGTACGGGACCTGAACACTGAAGCTTTCTTT. The chain links TRBV29-1 to TRBJ1-1, with D possibly TRBD1 on 5 matching bases. V lost 6 bases and J 0 bases, leaving 8 bases between the germline ends. Germline loops: CDR1 SQVTM, CDR2 ANQGSEA. The CDR3 is 12 residues long. Full variable domain (rest looked up from reference TRBV29-1 and TRBJ1-1): SAVISQKPSRDICQRGTSLTIQCQVDSQVTMMFWYRQQPGQSLTLIATANQGSEATYESGFVIDKFPISRPNLTFSTLTVSNMSPEDSSIYLCSVRDLNTEAFFGQGTRLTVV.

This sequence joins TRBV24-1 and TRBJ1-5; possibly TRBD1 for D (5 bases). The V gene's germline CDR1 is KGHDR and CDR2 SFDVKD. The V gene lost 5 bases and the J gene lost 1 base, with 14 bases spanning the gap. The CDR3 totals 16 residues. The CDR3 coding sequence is TGTGCCACCAGTGGAGCAGGGCGGGCAAGCAATCAGCCCCAGCATTTT. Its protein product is CATSGAGRASNQPQHF.

CDR3 in DNA: TGTGCCAGCAGGCCGCTCCTAGCGGGAGGGCCGGAGGAGACCCAGTACTTC. Amino acid sequence: CASRPLLAGGPEETQYF. This sequence joins TRBV12-3 or TRBV12-4 and TRBJ2-5; 12 bases align to TRBD2. The ends lost 6 bases at V and 5 bases at J; junction bases unmatched: 13. The CDR3 is 17 residues long.

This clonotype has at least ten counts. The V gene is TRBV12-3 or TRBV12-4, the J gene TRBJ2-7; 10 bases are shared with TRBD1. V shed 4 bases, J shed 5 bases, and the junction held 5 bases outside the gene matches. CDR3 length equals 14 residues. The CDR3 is CASSSDRGPNEQYF. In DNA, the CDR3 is TGTGCCAGCAGTTCTGACAGGGGGCCTAACGAGCAGTACTTC.

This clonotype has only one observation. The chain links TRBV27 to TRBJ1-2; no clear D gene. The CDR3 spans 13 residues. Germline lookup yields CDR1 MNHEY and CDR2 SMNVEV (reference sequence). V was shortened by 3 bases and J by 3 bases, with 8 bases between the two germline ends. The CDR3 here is CASSFLPHYGYTF. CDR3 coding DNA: TGTGCCAGCAGTTTTTTACCCCACTATGGCTACACCTTC.

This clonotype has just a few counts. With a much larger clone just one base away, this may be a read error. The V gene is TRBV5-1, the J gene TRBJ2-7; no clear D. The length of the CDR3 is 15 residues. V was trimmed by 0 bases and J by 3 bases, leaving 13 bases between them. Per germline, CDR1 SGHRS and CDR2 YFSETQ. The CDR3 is CASSLVVDEFYEQYF. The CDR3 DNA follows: TGCGCCAGCAGCTTGGTCGTGGACGAGTTCTACGAGCAGTACTTC.